The 14 T cell receptor beta chains below come from one sample, sequenced in a study of shared clonotypes between healthy human individuals. The protocol was immunoSEQ multiplex PCR, while the TCRdb copy is restricted to in-frame clones and leaves out a portion. The repertoire has 2 million to 2.5 million clones, 80% to 95% of them found once; the top ten carry 0.39%. The sequenced material came from naive CD4+ T cells from PBMCs. Subset specified: CD45RA+ positively selected. The receptor set was obtained from a young man in good health. Some clones in this sample may be carry-over from other donors' samples.

The V and J genes are TRBV5-1 and TRBJ2-2, with 8 bases lining up with TRBD2. There are 15 residues in the CDR3. CDR1 is SGHRS and CDR2 is YFSETQ in the germline V gene. J gave up 1 base and V 6 bases, and 5 bases lay outside the gene matches. The CDR3 is CASIALAGNTGELFF. CDR3 nucleotides: TGCGCCAGCATAGCCCTAGCGGGGAACACCGGGGAGCTGTTTTTT.

This chain uses TRBV28 with TRBJ1-4; weak D call: TRBD1 (5 bases). The CDR3 runs 15 residues. Per germline, CDR1 MDHEN and CDR2 SYDVKM. The ends were cut back, 7 bases at V and 7 bases at J, with 19 bases in the middle. CDR3 amino acids: CASTPPGAGFEKLFF. In DNA, the CDR3 is TGTGCCAGCACACCTCCCGGGGCGGGGTTTGAAAAACTGTTTTTT.

The chain is built from TRBV5-4 and TRBJ2-1; 8 nucleotides agree with TRBD1. After removal of 0 bases from V and 6 bases from J, the junction contained 5 bases not matched to a gene. The CDR3 is made up of 15 amino acids. Germline V lookup: CDR1 SGHNT, CDR2 YYREEE (reference sequence). CDR3 residues: CASSLDLTGGNEQFF. The CDR3 DNA reads as TGTGCCAGCAGCTTGGACCTAACAGGGGGCAATGAGCAGTTCTTC.

The rearrangement joins TRBV27 to TRBJ1-5, with TRBD1 matching 7 bases. This CDR3 is built from 15 residues. V was pared by 6 bases and J by 3 bases, with 8 bases of the junction left unmatched. Germline V gene lookup returns CDR1 MNHEY and CDR2 SMNVEV (reference sequence). The CDR3 DNA follows: TGTGCCAGCAGGTTGACAGGGAGGAACAATCAGCCCCAGCATTTT. Amino acids: CASRLTGRNNQPQHF.

The chain links TRBV2 to TRBJ2-7; D is undetermined. CDR1 SNHLY and CDR2 FYNNEI come from the germline V gene. The CDR3 sequence is 16 residues long. Trimming took 1 base from V and 2 from J, leaving 15 bases between them. CDR3 sequence: CASSEGGAWITYEQYF. Here the CDR3 DNA reads TGTGCCAGCAGTGAAGGGGGTGCCTGGATCACCTACGAGCAGTACTTC. The entire variable domain, with the rest obtained from reference TRBV2 and TRBJ2-7, is as follows: EPEVTQTPSHQVTQMGQEVILRCVPISNHLYFYWYRQILGQKVEFLVSFYNNEISEKSEIFDDQFSVERPDGSNFTLKIRSTKLEDSAMYFCASSEGGAWITYEQYFGPGTRLTVT.

The CDR3, as DNA: TGTGCCATCAGCGCTTCCGGGACTAGCGAGCCGTACAATGAGCAGTTCTTC. This encodes CAISASGTSEPYNEQFF. The V and J genes are TRBV10-3 and TRBJ2-1; 10 bases agree with TRBD2. Germline V gives CDR1 ENHRY, CDR2 SYGVKD. CDR3 length: 17 amino acids. After removal of 6 bases from V and 4 bases from J, the junction contained 12 bases not matched to a gene.

The V and J genes are TRBV6-6 and TRBJ1-2; weak D call: TRBD1 (5 bases). Germline CDR1 reads MNHNY; CDR2 reads SVGAGI (reference sequence). The CDR3 is made up of 13 amino acids. Trimming took off 0 bases at V and 8 bases at J, with 10 bases between the two ends. CDR3 DNA: TGTGCCAGCAGTTACTCTGAAGGGGCCGGCTACACCTTC. As protein: CASSYSEGAGYTF.

This clone has just one count. J is TRBJ1-1 and V is TRBV12-5, with D possibly being TRBD1 (6 bases). The germline V gene has CDR1 LGHNT and CDR2 FRNRAP. Trimming took 4 bases from V and 4 from J, leaving 22 bases between them. The CDR3 extends over 17 amino acids. CDR3 sequence: CASGSPANNREGTEAFF. CDR3 in DNA: TGTGCTAGTGGTTCACCTGCTAATAACAGGGAAGGCACTGAAGCTTTCTTT.

V is TRBV19 and J is TRBJ2-1, with 12 bases fitting TRBD1. V gave up 6 bases and J gave up 8 bases; unmatched junction bases: 11. The germline gives CDR1 LNHDA, CDR2 SQIVND (reference sequence). The CDR3 has 16 amino acids. CDR3 DNA: TGTGCCAGTAGGCAGCCGGGACAGGGGGCTGGAGATGAGCAGTTCTTC. Translated, it gives CASRQPGQGAGDEQFF.

A single count supports this clone. An end of the junction differs from the germline gene, which may be a read error. The gene calls are TRBV28 and TRBJ2-7, with TRBD1 as a possible D gene (8 bases). This CDR3 contains 11 residues. Germline-derived CDR1 and CDR2 are MDHEN and SYDVKM. The CDR3 nucleotides are TGTGCCAGCAGGCAAGGACAGGGAGGGATCTTC. Its translation is CASRQGQGGIF.

The chain is built from TRBV30 and TRBJ1-2; possibly TRBD1 for D (5 bases). V was cut by 1 base and J by 7 bases, with 10 bases left in between. This CDR3 comprises 12 residues. Germline V gene data show CDR1 as GTSNPN and CDR2 as SVGIG (reference sequence). CDR3: CAWSAGTGGYTF. CDR3 DNA sequence: TGTGCCTGGAGTGCCGGGACGGGTGGCTACACCTTC.

The chain couples TRBV27 to TRBJ1-1; TRBD1 agrees at 7 bases. From germline, CDR1 is MNHEY and CDR2 SMNVEV (reference sequence). The V segment lost 8 bases and the J segment 4 bases; nucleotides outside the gene matches: 10. The CDR3 contains 14 residues. The CDR3 DNA follows: TGTGCCAGCTATTACAGGGGAACGGGCACTGAAGCTTTCTTT. Its protein product is CASYYRGTGTEAFF.

The chain combines TRBV19 with TRBJ1-1, with D possibly matching TRBD1 (6 bases). Per germline, CDR1 LNHDA and CDR2 SQIVND (reference sequence). This CDR3 contains 15 residues. Trimming stripped 3 bases from V and 6 bases from J, with 17 bases between. The CDR3 nucleotides read TGTGCCAGTAGTATCGGGGCAGGGGAGGCCGCTGAAGCTTTCTTT. It codes for CASSIGAGEAAEAFF.

For this clone: Distinct nucleotide sequences in the sample also encode this CDR3. This chain links TRBV7-3 with TRBJ2-2; maybe TRBD2 (6 bases). Trimming removed 1 base from V and 0 bases from J, with 6 bases in between. The CDR3 totals 15 residues. Looked up from germline, CDR1 is SGHTA and CDR2 is FQGTGA. CDR3 in DNA: TGTGCCAGCAGCTTAAGCGGGGCGAACACCGGGGAGCTGTTTTTT. It codes for CASSLSGANTGELFF.